The clone carrying this T cell receptor beta chain turned up a few times. Its antigen is not identified. Treatment indicated: roughly 18 received Ad26.COV2.S at low or high dose, single or two shots; roughly five received placebo; per-sample allocation not given. Sampling was performed 63 days after the first vaccine or placebo injection. This sample stems from a study of Ad26.COV2.S vaccination and SARS-CoV-2 variants. Study-level points and caveats: Breadth and depth estimates from TCRs may understate total T cell responses.

Data came from immunoSEQ multiplex PCR; TCRdb stores just in-frame clones and leaves some out. The sample comprises some 350,000 clones, about 85% of which are singletons, and around 3% rests with the top ten. Sequences were derived from peripheral blood, sampled in a trial of Ad26.COV2.S vaccine versus placebo. The clonotype comes from a person between 18 and 65 years old who received the Ad26.COV2.S COVID-19 vaccine or a placebo.

This chain's CDR3 is CASSLVEQPYEQYF. In DNA, the CDR3 is TGTGCCAGCAGCTTAGTAGAACAGCCCTACGAGCAGTACTTC. V is TRBV7-9 and J is TRBJ2-7; D remains unclear. V dropped 1 base and J dropped 2 bases, with 9 bases sitting between them. Germline values: CDR1 SEHNR, CDR2 FQNEAQ (reference sequence). This CDR3 region has 14 residues.